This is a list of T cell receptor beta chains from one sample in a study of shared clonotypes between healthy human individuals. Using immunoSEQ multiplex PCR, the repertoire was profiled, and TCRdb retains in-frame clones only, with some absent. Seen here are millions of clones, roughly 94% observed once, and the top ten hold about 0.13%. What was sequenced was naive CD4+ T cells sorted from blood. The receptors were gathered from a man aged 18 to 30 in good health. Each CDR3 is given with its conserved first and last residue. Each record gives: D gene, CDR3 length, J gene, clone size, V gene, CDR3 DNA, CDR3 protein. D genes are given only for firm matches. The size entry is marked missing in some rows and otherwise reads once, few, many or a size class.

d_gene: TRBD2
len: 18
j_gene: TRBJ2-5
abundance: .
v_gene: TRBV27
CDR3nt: TGTGCCAGCAGTTTAGTGGGCAAGACTAGCGGGAAGAAAGAGACCCAGTACTTC
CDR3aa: CASSLVGKTSGKKETQYF

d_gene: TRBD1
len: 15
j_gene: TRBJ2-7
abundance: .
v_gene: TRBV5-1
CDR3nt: TGCGCCAGCAGCAGGGGGACAGGGCTGTATTACGAGCAGTACTTC
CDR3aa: CASSRGTGLYYEQYF

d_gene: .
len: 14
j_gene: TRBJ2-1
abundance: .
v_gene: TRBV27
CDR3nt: TGTGCCAGCAGAGGGGGTTTGATCTACAATGAGCAGTTCTTC
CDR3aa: CASRGGLIYNEQFF

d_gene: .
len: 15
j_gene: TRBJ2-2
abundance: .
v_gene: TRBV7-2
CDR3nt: TGTGCCAGCAGCCGCGGGCGGGGCGGAATAGGGGAGCTGTTTTTT
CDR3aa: CASSRGRGGIGELFF

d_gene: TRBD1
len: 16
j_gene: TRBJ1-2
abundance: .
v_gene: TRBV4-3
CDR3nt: TGCGCCAGCAGCCAAGAAAAACAGGGGGCGGGTGATGGCTACACCTTC
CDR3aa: CASSQEKQGAGDGYTF

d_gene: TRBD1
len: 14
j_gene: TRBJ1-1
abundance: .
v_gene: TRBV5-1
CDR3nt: TGCGCCAGCAGCTCCTCGACAGGGAGTACTGAAGCTTTCTTT
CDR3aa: CASSSSTGSTEAFF

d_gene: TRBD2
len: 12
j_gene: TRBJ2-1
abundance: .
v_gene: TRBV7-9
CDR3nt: TGTGCCAGCAGCACCGGACTAGCGAGGCAGTTCTTC
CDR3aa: CASSTGLARQFF

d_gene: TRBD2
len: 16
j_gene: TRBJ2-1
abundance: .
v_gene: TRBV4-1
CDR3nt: TGCGCCAGCAGCCAAGATCGTAGCGGGAGGGTTCAAGGGCAGTTCTTC
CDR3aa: CASSQDRSGRVQGQFF

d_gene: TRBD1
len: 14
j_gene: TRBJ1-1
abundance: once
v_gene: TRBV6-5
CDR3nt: TGTGCCAGCACCATCGGGACAGGGAACACTGAAGCTTTCTTT
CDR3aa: CASTIGTGNTEAFF

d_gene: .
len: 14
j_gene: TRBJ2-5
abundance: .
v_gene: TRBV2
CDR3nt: TGTGCCAGCAGTGACTGGACTAATCAAGAGACCCAGTACTTC
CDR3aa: CASSDWTNQETQYF

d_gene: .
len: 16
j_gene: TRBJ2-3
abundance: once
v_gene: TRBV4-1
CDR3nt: TGCGCCAGCAGCCAAGTTGGTGGGGCTAGCACAGATACGCAGTATTTT
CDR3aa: CASSQVGGASTDTQYF

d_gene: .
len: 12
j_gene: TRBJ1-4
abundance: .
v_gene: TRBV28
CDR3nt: TGTGCCAGCAGTTTAACGGGTGGTAAACTGTTTTTT
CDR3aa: CASSLTGGKLFF

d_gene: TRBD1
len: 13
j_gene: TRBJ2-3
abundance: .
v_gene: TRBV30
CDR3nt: TGTGCCTTCGACAGGGGATTGTCAGATACGCAGTATTTT
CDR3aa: CAFDRGLSDTQYF

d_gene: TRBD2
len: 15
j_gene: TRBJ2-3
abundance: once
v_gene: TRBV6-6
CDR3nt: TGTGCCAGCACTAAAAGAGCGGGGGGGCCAGATACGCAGTATTTT
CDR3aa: CASTKRAGGPDTQYF

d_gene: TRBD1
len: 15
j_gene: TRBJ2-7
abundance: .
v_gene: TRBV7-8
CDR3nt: TGTGCCAGCAGCCCTCACAGGGGTCCCTCCTACGAGCAGTACTTC
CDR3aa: CASSPHRGPSYEQYF

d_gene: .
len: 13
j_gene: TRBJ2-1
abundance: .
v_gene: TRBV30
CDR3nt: TGTGCCTGGTTAGGCAGCTCCTACAATGAGCAGTTCTTC
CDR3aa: CAWLGSSYNEQFF

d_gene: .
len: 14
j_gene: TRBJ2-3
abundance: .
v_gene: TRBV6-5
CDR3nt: TGTGCCAGCAGAGACAGCCTCCACAGGGATACGCAGTATTTT
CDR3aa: CASRDSLHRDTQYF

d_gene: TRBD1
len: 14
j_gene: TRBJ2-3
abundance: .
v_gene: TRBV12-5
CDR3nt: TGTGCTAGTGGTCCGGGACAGGGCACAGATACGCAGTATTTT
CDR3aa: CASGPGQGTDTQYF

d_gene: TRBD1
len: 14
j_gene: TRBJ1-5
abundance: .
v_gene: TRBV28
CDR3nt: TGTGCCAGCAGCTGGGACAGGGTAAGACAGCCCCAGCATTTT
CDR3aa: CASSWDRVRQPQHF

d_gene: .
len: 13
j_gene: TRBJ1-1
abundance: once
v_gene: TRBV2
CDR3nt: TGTGCCAGCAGTGCGGACAGAAACACTGAAGCTTTCTTT
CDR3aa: CASSADRNTEAFF

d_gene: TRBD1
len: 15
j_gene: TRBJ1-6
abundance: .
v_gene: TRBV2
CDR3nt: TGTGCCAGCAAGGACAGGGTGGTAGAAAATTCACCCCTCCACTTT
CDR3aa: CASKDRVVENSPLHF

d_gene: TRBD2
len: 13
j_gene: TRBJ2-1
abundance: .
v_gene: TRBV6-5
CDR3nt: TGTGCCAGCAGGGGACTAGCGGGACATGAGCAGTTCTTC
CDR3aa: CASRGLAGHEQFF

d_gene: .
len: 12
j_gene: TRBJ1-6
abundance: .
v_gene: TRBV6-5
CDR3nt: TGTGCCAGCCATTCGGTGAATTCACCCCTCCACTTT
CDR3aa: CASHSVNSPLHF

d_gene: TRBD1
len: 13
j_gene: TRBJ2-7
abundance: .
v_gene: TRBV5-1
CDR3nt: TGCGCCAGCAGCGATGGACAGGGCTACGAGCAGTACTTC
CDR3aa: CASSDGQGYEQYF

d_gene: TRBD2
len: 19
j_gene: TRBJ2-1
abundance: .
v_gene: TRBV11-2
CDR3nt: TGTGCCAGCAGCCTTGGACTAGCGGGAGTCAAGGTGTCGTACAATGAGCAGTTCTTC
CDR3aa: CASSLGLAGVKVSYNEQFF

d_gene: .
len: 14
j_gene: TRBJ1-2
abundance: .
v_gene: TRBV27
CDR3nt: TGTGCCAGCAGTTACCGTGGTGGGGAGGGTGGCTACACCTTC
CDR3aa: CASSYRGGEGGYTF

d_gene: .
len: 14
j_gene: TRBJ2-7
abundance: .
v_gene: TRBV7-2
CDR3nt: TGTGCCAGCAGCTTACGGGGGACTCCAACCGAGCAGTACTTC
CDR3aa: CASSLRGTPTEQYF

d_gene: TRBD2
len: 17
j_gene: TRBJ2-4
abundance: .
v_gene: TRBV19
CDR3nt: TGTGCCAGTAGTCCCCCACTAGCGGGGGGGCCGGGAAACATTCAGTACTTC
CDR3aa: CASSPPLAGGPGNIQYF

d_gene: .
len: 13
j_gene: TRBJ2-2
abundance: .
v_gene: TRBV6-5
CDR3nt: TGTGCCAGCAGTTACGTAGGCACCGGGGAGCTGTTTTTT
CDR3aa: CASSYVGTGELFF

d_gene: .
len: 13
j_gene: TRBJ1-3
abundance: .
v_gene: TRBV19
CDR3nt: TGTGCCACGTCACTGGGGTCTGGAAACACCATATATTTT
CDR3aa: CATSLGSGNTIYF

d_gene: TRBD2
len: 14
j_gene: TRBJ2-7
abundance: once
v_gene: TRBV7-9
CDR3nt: TGTGCCAGCAGCTTAGAGACTAGCGGGAACGAGCAGTACTTC
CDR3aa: CASSLETSGNEQYF

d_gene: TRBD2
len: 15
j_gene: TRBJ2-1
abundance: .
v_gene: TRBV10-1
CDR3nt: TGCGCCAGCAGTCCGGCGGGGGGAGGGTACAATGAGCAGTTCTTC
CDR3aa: CASSPAGGGYNEQFF

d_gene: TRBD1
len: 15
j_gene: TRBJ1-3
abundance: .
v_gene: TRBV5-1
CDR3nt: TGCGCCAGCAGCTCCCAGGGGGCAGAAGGAAACACCATATATTTT
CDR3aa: CASSSQGAEGNTIYF

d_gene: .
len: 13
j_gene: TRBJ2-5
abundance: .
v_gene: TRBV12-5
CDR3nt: TGTGCTACCACCGCGGACAAGCAAGAGACCCAGTACTTC
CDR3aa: CATTADKQETQYF

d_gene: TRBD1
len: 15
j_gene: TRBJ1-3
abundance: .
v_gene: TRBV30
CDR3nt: TGTGCCTGGACAAGGGACAGCCTATCTGGAAACACCATATATTTT
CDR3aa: CAWTRDSLSGNTIYF

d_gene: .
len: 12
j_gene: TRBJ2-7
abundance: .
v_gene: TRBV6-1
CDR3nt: TGTGCCAGCAGTGAAGCGGGGGACGAGCAGTACTTC
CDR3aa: CASSEAGDEQYF

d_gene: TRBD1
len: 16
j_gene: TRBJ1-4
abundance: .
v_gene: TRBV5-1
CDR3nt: TGCGCCAGCAGCGCACCGACAGGGGGAGCTAATGAAAAACTGTTTTTT
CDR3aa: CASSAPTGGANEKLFF

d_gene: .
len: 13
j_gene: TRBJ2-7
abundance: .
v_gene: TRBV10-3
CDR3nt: TGTGCCATCAGCATCAGGGGAGGTGGAGAGCAGTACTTC
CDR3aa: CAISIRGGGEQYF

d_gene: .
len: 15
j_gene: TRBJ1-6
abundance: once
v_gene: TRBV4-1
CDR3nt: TGCGCCAGCAGCCGCGGGACAACTAATAATTCACCCCTCCACTTT
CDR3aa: CASSRGTTNNSPLHF

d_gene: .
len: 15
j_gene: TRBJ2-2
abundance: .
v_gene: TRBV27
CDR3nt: TGTGCCAGCAGTTTATCTCTCCTCTCCATCGGGGAGCTGTTTTTT
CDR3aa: CASSLSLLSIGELFF

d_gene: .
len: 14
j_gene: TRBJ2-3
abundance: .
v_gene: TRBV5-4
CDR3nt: TGTGCCAGCAGCTCCCCGGCCAGCTCAGATACGCAGTATTTT
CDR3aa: CASSSPASSDTQYF

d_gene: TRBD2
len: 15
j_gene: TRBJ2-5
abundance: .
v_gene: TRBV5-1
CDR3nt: TGCGCCAGCAGCAATAGCGGGGGCCCCCAAGAGACCCAGTACTTC
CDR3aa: CASSNSGGPQETQYF

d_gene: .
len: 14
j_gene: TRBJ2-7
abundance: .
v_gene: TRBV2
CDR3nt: TGTGCCAGCCAGCACCCTGTTAGAGGGAACGAGCAGTACTTC
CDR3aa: CASQHPVRGNEQYF

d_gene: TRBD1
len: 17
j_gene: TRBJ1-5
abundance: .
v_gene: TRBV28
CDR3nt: TGTGCCAGCAGTTATTTGGGACAGGGGTTTCGCAATCAGCCCCAGCATTTT
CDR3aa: CASSYLGQGFRNQPQHF

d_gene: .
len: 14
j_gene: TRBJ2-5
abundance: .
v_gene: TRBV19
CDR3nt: TGTGCCAGTAGTATACGAACGGAACAAGAGACCCAGTACTTC
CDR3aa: CASSIRTEQETQYF

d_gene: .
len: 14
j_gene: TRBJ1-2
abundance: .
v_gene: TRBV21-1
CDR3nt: TGTGCCAGCAGGAAAATTGACAGGCTTTATGGCTACACCTTC
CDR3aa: CASRKIDRLYGYTF

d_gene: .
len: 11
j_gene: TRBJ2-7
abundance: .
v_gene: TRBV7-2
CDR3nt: TGTGCCAGCCGAAATATTTACGAGCAGTACTTC
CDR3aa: CASRNIYEQYF

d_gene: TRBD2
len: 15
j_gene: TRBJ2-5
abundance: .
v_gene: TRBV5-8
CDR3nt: TGTGCCAGCAGCTCTACTAGCGGGAAACAAGAGACCCAGTACTTC
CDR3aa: CASSSTSGKQETQYF

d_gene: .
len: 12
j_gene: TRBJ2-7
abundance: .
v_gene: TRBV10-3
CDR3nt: TGTGCCATCAGTGCAGGGTCCTACGAGCAGTACTTC
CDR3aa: CAISAGSYEQYF

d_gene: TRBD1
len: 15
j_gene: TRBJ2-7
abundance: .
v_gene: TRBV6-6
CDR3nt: TGTGCCAGCAGCCACACAGGACAGGGGTCCTACGAGCAGTACTTC
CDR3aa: CASSHTGQGSYEQYF

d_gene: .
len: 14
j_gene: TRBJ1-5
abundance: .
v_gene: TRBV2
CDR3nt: TGTGCCAGCAGTGAAACCGGGGGCAATCAGCCCCAGCATTTT
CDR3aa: CASSETGGNQPQHF

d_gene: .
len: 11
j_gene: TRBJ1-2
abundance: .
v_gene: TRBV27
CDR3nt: TGTGCCAGCAGTTCCGGCTATGGCTACACCTTC
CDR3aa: CASSSGYGYTF